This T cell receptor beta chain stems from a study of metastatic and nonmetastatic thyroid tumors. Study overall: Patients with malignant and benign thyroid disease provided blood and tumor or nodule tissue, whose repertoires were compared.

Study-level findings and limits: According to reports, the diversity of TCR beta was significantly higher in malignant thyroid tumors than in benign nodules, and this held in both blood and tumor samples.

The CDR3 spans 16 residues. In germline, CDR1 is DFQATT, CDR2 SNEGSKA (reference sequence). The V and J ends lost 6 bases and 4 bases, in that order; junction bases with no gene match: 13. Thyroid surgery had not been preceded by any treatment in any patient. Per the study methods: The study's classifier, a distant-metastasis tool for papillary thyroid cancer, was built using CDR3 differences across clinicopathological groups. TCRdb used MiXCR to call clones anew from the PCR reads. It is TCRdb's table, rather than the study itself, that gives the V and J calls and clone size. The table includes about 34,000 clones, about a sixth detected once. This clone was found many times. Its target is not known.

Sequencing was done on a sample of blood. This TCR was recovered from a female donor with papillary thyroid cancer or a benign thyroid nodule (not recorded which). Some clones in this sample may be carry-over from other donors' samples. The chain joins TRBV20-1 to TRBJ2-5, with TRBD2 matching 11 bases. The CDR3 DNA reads TGCAGTGCGTTCGCTCTAGCGGGAGGAGGTCGAGAGACCCAGTACTTC. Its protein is CSAFALAGGGRETQYF.